This record looks at one T cell receptor beta chain sequence and its context. Its antigen remains unknown. Using immunoSEQ multiplex PCR, the repertoire was profiled, and TCRdb retains in-frame clones only, with some absent. The sample carries more than 35,000 clones, 75% to 85% recorded once. This record belongs to a study of T cell responses to AZD1222 COVID-19 vaccine. Study at large: Analyses pooled second doses at about 4 or about 12 weeks.

CDR1 is SGHAT and CDR2 is FQNNGV in the germline V gene. The ends were cut back, 5 bases at V and 6 bases at J, with 14 bases in the middle. CDR3 length equals 15 residues. Study outcomes and limitations: Elevations in Spike-specific TCR breadth and depth followed administration of two AZD1222 doses. No day 14 peak samples; only post-peak repertoires were characterized. Clonal diversity may have been underestimated, and the donors were mostly white British, with more females than males.

V usage is TRBV11-2 and J usage is TRBJ1-6, with D possibly matching TRBD1 (6 bases). This receptor was identified in an adult in good health. This sample comprised peripheral blood, obtained on day 0 of AZD1222 vaccination. DNA for the CDR3: TGTGCCAGCAGCAGACGAACAGGGTTTAATTCACCCCTCCACTTT. This translates into CASSRRTGFNSPLHF. The whole variable domain, remainder taken from reference TRBV11-2 and TRBJ1-6, is EAGVAQSPRYKIIEKRQSVAFWCNPISGHATLYWYQQILGQGPKLLIQFQNNGVVDDSQLPKDRFSAERLKGVDSTLKIQPAKLEDSAVYLCASSRRTGFNSPLHFGNGTRLTVT.